The subject of this entry is one T cell receptor beta chain. A much more abundant neighbour one base away suggests this may be a read error. TCR beta cDNA was prepared out of around 460 ng total RNA by means of a constant-region primer. Each TCR beta library was derived from three nested multiplex PCR rounds that employed slightly modified ARM-PCR. Use of TRBV1-TRBV30 forward primers with a C-beta reverse primer characterized the first two PCR rounds, which lasted about 9 cycles each. From the multiplex PCR reads, TCRdb called clonotypes with MiXCR, one entry per CDR3 protein. The sample records about 320,000 distinct CDR3 sequences, 65% being singletons. CDR3 size: 21 residues. From germline, CDR1 is ENHRY and CDR2 SYGVKD. The source of the sample is a study of tumor-infiltrating lymphocytes in primary liver carcinoma. Looking at the study overall: Donors underwent surgery for histopathologically diagnosed primary liver carcinoma. Aged between 30 and 69 years, the patients were men and women.

Out of unsorted whole blood came the blood RNA, and germline DNA was extracted as well. These patients lived with chronic HBV infection and had never been treated. The chain couples TRBV10-3 to TRBJ2-6; TRBD1 is a possible D gene (5 bases). What was sequenced was peripheral blood. This TCR was sampled from a man aged 35 to 55 with primary liver carcinoma and hepatitis B virus infection. CDR3 DNA: TGTGCCATCAGTGAGTCCTGGGGTAACAGGCGGACCTACTCTGGGGCCAACGTCGTGACTTTC. Protein product: CAISESWGNRRTYSGANVVTF.